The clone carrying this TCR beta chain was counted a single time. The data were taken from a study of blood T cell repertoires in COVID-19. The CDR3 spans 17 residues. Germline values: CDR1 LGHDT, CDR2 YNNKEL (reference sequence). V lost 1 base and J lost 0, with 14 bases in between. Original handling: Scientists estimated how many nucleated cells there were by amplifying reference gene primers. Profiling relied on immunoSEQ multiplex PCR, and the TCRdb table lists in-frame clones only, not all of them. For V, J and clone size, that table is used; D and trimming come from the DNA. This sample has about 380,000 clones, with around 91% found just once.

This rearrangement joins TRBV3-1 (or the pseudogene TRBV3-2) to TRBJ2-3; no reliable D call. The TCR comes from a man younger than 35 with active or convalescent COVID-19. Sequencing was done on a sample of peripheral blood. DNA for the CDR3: TGTGCCAGCAGCCAAGGGAGACGACGGTCTAGCACAGATACGCAGTATTTT. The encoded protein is CASSQGRRRSSTDTQYF.